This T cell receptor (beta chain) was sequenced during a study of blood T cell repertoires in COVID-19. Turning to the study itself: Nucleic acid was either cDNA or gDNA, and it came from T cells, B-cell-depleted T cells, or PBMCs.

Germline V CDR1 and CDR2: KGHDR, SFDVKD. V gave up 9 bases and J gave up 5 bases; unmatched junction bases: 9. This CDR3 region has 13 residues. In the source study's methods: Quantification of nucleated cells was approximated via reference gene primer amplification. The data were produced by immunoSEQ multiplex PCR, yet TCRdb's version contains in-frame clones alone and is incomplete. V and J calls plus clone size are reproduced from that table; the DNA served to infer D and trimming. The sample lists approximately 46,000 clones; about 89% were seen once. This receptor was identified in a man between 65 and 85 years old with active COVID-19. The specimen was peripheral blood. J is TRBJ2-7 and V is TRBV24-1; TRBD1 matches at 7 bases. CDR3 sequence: CATGWTGGHEQYF. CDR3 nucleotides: TGTGCCACCGGATGGACAGGCGGCCACGAGCAGTACTTC.